One sample yielded the 30 T cell receptor beta chains listed below, sequenced in a study of graft-versus-host responses after intestinal transplantation. These TCRs' antigens remain unknown. TCRdb keeps only in-frame clones here, not all; method: immunoSEQ multiplex PCR. The table includes around 67,000 clones, roughly 90% detected once. The sample here was unstimulated CD8+ T cells sorted from spleen or lymph node cells, taken before transplant. These receptors all stem from a human donor who was the organ donor for an intestinal transplant.

The chain joins TRBV9 to TRBJ2-1; D may be TRBD2 (7 bases). V shed 0 bases and J shed 8 bases, with 24 bases lying between them. The CDR3 contains 18 residues. In germline, CDR1 is SGDLS, CDR2 YYNGEE. The CDR3 bases are TGTGCCAGCAGCGTAGGGATGAGTGGGGGGGCAGAATTGTATGAGCAGTTCTTC. Translating it yields CASSVGMSGGAELYEQFF. The full variable domain, in which reference TRBV9 and TRBJ2-1 provide the parts outside the CDR3, is DSGVTQTPKHLITATGQRVTLRCSPRSGDLSVYWYQQSLDQGLQFLIQYYNGEERAKGNILERFSAQQFPDLHSELNLSSLELGDSALYFCASSVGMSGGAELYEQFFGPGTRLTVL.

Here the CDR3 DNA reads TGTGCCAGCACCGCCGGGGCCGGGAGGGGCTACGAGCAGTACGTC. Its translation: CASTAGAGRGYEQYV. The J gene is TRBJ2-7, the V gene TRBV2, with TRBD2 matching over 8 bases. The CDR3 loop spans 15 amino acids. The V gene end was trimmed by 7 bases and the J gene end by 3 bases; junction bases not matched to a gene: 11. From germline, CDR1 is SNHLY and CDR2 FYNNEI.

The V gene is TRBV7-9, the J gene TRBJ2-2; a possible D gene is TRBD1 (6 bases). The CDR3 is made up of 15 amino acids. Germline V gene lookup returns CDR1 SEHNR and CDR2 FQNEAQ (reference sequence). Trimming removed 3 bases from V and 6 bases from J, with 14 bases in between. The DNA for the CDR3 is TGTGCCAGCAGCTTCTACCGACAGGCTCCCGGGGAGCTGTTTTTT. Its protein is CASSFYRQAPGELFF. Complete variable domain (other parts from reference TRBV7-9 and TRBJ2-2): DTGVSQNPRHKITKRGQNVTFRCDPISEHNRLYWYRQTLGQGPEFLTYFQNEAQLEKSRLLSDRFSAERPKGSFSTLEIQRTEQGDSAMYLCASSFYRQAPGELFFGEGSRLTVL.

The gene calls are TRBV4-1 and TRBJ2-5, with 8 bases identical to TRBD1. With V trimmed by 4 bases and J by 5 bases, 6 bases remained unmatched. CDR3 size: 14 residues. Germline-derived CDR1 and CDR2 are MGHRA and YSYEKL. The CDR3 is CASSLYRGYETQYF. The CDR3 DNA follows: TGCGCCAGCAGCCTATACAGGGGGTATGAGACCCAGTACTTC.

The chain employs TRBV4-3 and TRBJ1-1; TRBD1 is a possible D gene (6 bases). This CDR3 is built from 15 residues. Germline-derived CDR1 and CDR2 are LGHNA and YSLEER. Trimming removed 0 bases from V and 0 bases from J, with 8 bases in between. The CDR3 is CASSQEQGMNTEAFF. The CDR3, as DNA: TGCGCCAGCAGCCAAGAACAGGGCATGAACACTGAAGCTTTCTTT.

The rearrangement uses TRBV29-1 and TRBJ2-5; D gene ambiguous. This CDR3 spans 10 amino acids. Trimming stripped 6 bases from V and 4 bases from J, with 6 bases between. Germline CDR1 is SQVTM and CDR2 is ANQGSEA. In DNA, the CDR3 is TGCAGCGTGACGGGAGAGACCCAGTACTTC. This codes for CSVTGETQYF. Based on the CDR3 plus reference TRBV29-1 and TRBJ2-5, the full variable domain is SAVISQKPSRDICQRGTSLTIQCQVDSQVTMMFWYRQQPGQSLTLIATANQGSEATYESGFVIDKFPISRPNLTFSTLTVSNMSPEDSSIYLCSVTGETQYFGPGTRLLVL.

This chain connects TRBV15 to TRBJ1-6; the match to TRBD1 covers 9 bases. Germline-derived CDR1 and CDR2 are LNHNV and YYDKDF (reference sequence). This CDR3 comprises 15 residues. The junction had 9 bases not matched to a gene; V was cut back by 7 bases and J by 8 bases. Written as DNA, the CDR3 is TGTGCCACCACCCCGGACAGGGGCCCCGATTCACCCCTCCACTTT. Protein sequence: CATTPDRGPDSPLHF. The full variable domain, with the rest looked up from reference TRBV15 and TRBJ1-6, is DAMVIQNPRYQVTQFGKPVTLSCSQTLNHNVMYWYQQKSSQAPKLLFHYYDKDFNNEADTPDNFQSRRPNTSFCFLDIRSPGLGDTAMYLCATTPDRGPDSPLHFGNGTRLTVT.

In its sample, this clone was seen once. V usage is TRBV18 and J usage is TRBJ1-2; possible D gene TRBD1, 5 bases. The CDR3 consists of 16 residues. Trimming left V 2 bases short and J 1 base short, with 14 bases between. From germline, CDR1 is KGHSH and CDR2 LQKENI. The CDR3 coding sequence is TGTGCCAGCTCACCATTTTGGGAGGGGAATAACTATGGCTACACCTTC. Protein: CASSPFWEGNNYGYTF.

The CDR3 nucleotides are TGTGCCAGCAGTGGGACAGAGTACAATGAGCAGTTCTTC. Protein: CASSGTEYNEQFF. The chain employs TRBV6-1 and TRBJ2-1; D might be TRBD1 (6 bases). Trimming removed 4 bases from V and 4 bases from J, with 8 bases in between. Germline lookup yields CDR1 MNHNS and CDR2 SASEGT. This CDR3 contains 13 residues.

The chain couples TRBV13 to TRBJ2-5; 11 nucleotides agree with TRBD2. V shed 1 base and J 4 bases; nucleotides not matched to a gene: 8. The germline V gene has CDR1 PRHDT and CDR2 FYEKMQ (reference sequence). This CDR3 region has 17 residues. The CDR3 nucleotides are TGTGCCAGCAGCTTAGTCGGCGGACTAGCGGGTCGAGAGACCCAGTACTTC. It codes for CASSLVGGLAGRETQYF.

The rearrangement uses TRBV5-1 and TRBJ2-4; TRBD2 aligns across 8 bases. The trim removed 0 bases at V and 4 bases at J, leaving 6 bases unmatched. There are 16 residues in the CDR3. Germline loops: CDR1 SGHRS, CDR2 YFSETQ. This chain's CDR3 is CASSLAGGGPKNIQYF. The CDR3 nucleotides read TGCGCCAGCAGCTTGGCGGGGGGGGGCCCTAAAAACATTCAGTACTTC.

This clone has only one observation. The chain combines TRBV27 with TRBJ1-5; the D is unclear. Germline assignment: CDR1 MNHEY and CDR2 SMNVEV (reference sequence). The CDR3 extends over 12 amino acids. Trimming removed 5 bases from V and 4 bases from J, with 6 bases in between. CDR3 residues: CASSPVNQPQHF. Written as DNA, the CDR3 is TGTGCCAGCAGTCCGGTAAATCAGCCCCAGCATTTT.

The chain uses TRBV6-5 and TRBJ1-5; no definite D call. This CDR3 is 13 amino acids long. V lost 8 bases and J 7 bases, leaving 15 bases between the germline ends. CDR1 MNHEY and CDR2 SVGAGI come from the germline V gene. The CDR3 region has the DNA TGTGCCAGCTCCCTTGGAGTTGGGCAGCCCCAGCATTTT. Translating it yields CASSLGVGQPQHF.

The chain couples TRBV2 to TRBJ2-3; TRBD1 agrees at 7 bases. The CDR3 extends over 17 amino acids. CDR1 is SNHLY, CDR2 FYNNEI, per germline. The V gene end was trimmed by 0 bases and the J gene end by 0 bases; junction bases not matched to a gene: 6. The CDR3 nucleotides are TGTGCCAGCAGTGAAGCACAGGGGACGCTTAGCACAGATACGCAGTATTTT. The encoded protein is CASSEAQGTLSTDTQYF.

This rearrangement joins TRBV15 to TRBJ2-3; TRBD1 aligns across 9 bases. Germline V gene data show CDR1 as LNHNV and CDR2 as YYDKDF (reference sequence). V lost 5 bases to trimming and J lost 0 bases; unmatched junction nucleotides: 12. CDR3 length: 18 residues. CDR3 sequence (DNA): TGTGCCACCAGCGGGGACAGAAACAGGGGGCGAAGCACAGATACGCAGTATTTT. Its protein is CATSGDRNRGRSTDTQYF.

The rearrangement links TRBV11-2 to TRBJ1-2; 9 bases fit TRBD1. The CDR3 totals 13 residues. V trimming: 4 bases; J trimming: 4 bases; junction bases outside the gene matches: 1. Germline CDR1 SGHAT, CDR2 FQNNGV. As DNA, the CDR3 is TGTGCCAGCAGCTCACAGGGGGCCTATGGCTACACCTTC. This codes for CASSSQGAYGYTF. The full variable domain, in which reference TRBV11-2 and TRBJ1-2 provide the parts outside the CDR3, is EAGVAQSPRYKIIEKRQSVAFWCNPISGHATLYWYQQILGQGPKLLIQFQNNGVVDDSQLPKDRFSAERLKGVDSTLKIQPAKLEDSAVYLCASSSQGAYGYTFGSGTRLTVV.

The CDR3 DNA reads TGTGCCAGCAGCTTACTCGGGTCGGATGAGCAGTTCTTC. Protein: CASSLLGSDEQFF. J is TRBJ2-1 and V is TRBV7-3; D is undetermined. Per germline, CDR1 SGHTA and CDR2 FQGTGA. Between the trimmed V and J ends, which lost 2 bases and 8 bases, there was a span of 10 bases. The CDR3 runs 13 residues. The variable domain in full, completed from reference TRBV7-3 and TRBJ2-1, reads GAGVSQTPSNKVTEKGKYVELRCDPISGHTALYWYRQSLGQGPEFLIYFQGTGAADDSGLPNDRFFAVRPEGSVSTLKIQRTERGDSAVYLCASSLLGSDEQFFGPGTRLTVL.

V usage is TRBV28 and J usage is TRBJ2-7; 10 bases fit TRBD1. The germline V gene has CDR1 MDHEN and CDR2 SYDVKM. V was clipped by 8 bases and J by 6 bases; unmatched bases: 10. The CDR3 runs 14 residues. CDR3 DNA: TGTGCCAGCGGCACGGGACAGGGGTTCGCCGAGCAGTACGTC. It encodes CASGTGQGFAEQYV.

V is TRBV27 and J is TRBJ2-2; 7 bases agree with TRBD2. J was trimmed by 2 bases and V by 9 bases; bases with no gene match: 6. The germline gives CDR1 MNHEY, CDR2 SMNVEV (reference sequence). This CDR3 has 14 residues. CDR3 amino acids: CASRAGINTGELFF. CDR3 sequence (DNA): TGTGCCAGTAGAGCGGGGATAAACACCGGGGAGCTGTTTTTT.

The chain recombines TRBV28 with TRBJ1-5, with D unclear. This CDR3 is built from 14 residues. The germline V gene has CDR1 MDHEN and CDR2 SYDVKM. Trimming removed 3 bases from V and 7 bases from J, with 13 bases in between. CDR3 residues: CASSFPVGQQPQHF. CDR3 sequence (DNA): TGTGCCAGCAGTTTCCCCGTGGGCCAGCAGCCCCAGCATTTT.

The gene calls are TRBV30 and TRBJ1-5; 7 positions agree with TRBD1. The CDR3 covers 15 residues. After removal of 1 base from V and 2 bases from J, the junction contained 5 bases not matched to a gene. From germline, CDR1 is GTSNPN and CDR2 SVGIG (reference sequence). CDR3 amino acids: CAWSAEGAGNQPQHF. The CDR3 bases are TGTGCCTGGAGTGCCGAGGGGGCAGGCAATCAGCCCCAGCATTTT.

The chain joins TRBV6-6 to TRBJ2-7, with a possible D match to TRBD2 (5 bases). The CDR3 covers 15 residues. CDR1 is MNHNY and CDR2 is SVGAGI in the germline V gene (reference sequence). Trimming shortened V by 0 bases and J by 2 bases, and 11 bases separated the two germline ends. The DNA of the CDR3 is TGTGCCAGCAGTTACTCGAGGGTTCCCCCCTACGAGCAGTACGTC. Translated, it gives CASSYSRVPPYEQYV.

The chain joins TRBV11-2 to TRBJ1-5; D remains ambiguous. The germline V and J ends were trimmed by 0 bases and 5 bases, with 11 bases remaining between them. Germline CDR1 is SGHAT and CDR2 is FQNNGV. The CDR3 is made up of 15 amino acids. CDR3 loop: CASSLERESHQPQHF. As DNA, the CDR3 is TGTGCCAGCAGCTTAGAGAGGGAGAGTCATCAGCCCCAGCATTTT.

V gene TRBV6-1 combines with J gene TRBJ1-1, with a tentative D call TRBD1 (5 bases). The CDR3 has 18 amino acids. The germline V gene has CDR1 MNHNS and CDR2 SASEGT. V lost 0 bases and J lost 0, with 17 bases in between. CDR3 nucleotides: TGTGCCAGCAGTGAAGCGGTACAGGAGATAATCATGAACACTGAAGCTTTCTTT. Encoded protein: CASSEAVQEIIMNTEAFF.

The chain recombines TRBV19 with TRBJ2-1; possibly TRBD1 for D (6 bases). Trimming pared 5 bases from V and 8 bases from J, leaving 16 bases between. Germline V gene lookup returns CDR1 LNHDA and CDR2 SQIVND (reference sequence). The CDR3 has 14 amino acids. As DNA, the CDR3 is TGTGCCAGTAGTGGACAGACTCCCCGAGATGAGCAGTTCTTC. Translation: CASSGQTPRDEQFF.

This clone was seen only once. V is TRBV19 and J is TRBJ1-2; no clear D. The CDR3 is 11 residues long. V was pared by 5 bases and J by 5 bases, with 6 bases between. Germline loops: CDR1 LNHDA, CDR2 SQIVND (reference sequence). CDR3 residues: CASSRTYGYTF. The CDR3 coding sequence is TGTGCCAGTAGTCGGACTTATGGCTACACCTTC.

This chain connects TRBV5-1 to TRBJ2-1; 14 bases are a match to TRBD2. Germline loops: CDR1 SGHRS, CDR2 YFSETQ. V gave up 0 bases and J gave up 3 bases; unmatched junction bases: 2. The CDR3 is 17 residues long. The CDR3 spells CASSLDGLAGGYNEQFF. For the CDR3, the DNA is TGCGCCAGCAGCTTGGACGGACTAGCGGGGGGCTACAATGAGCAGTTCTTC.

This clone was detected only a few times. DNA for the CDR3: TGTGCCAGCAGCTTGTCAGGGACTGAAGCTTTCTTT. It codes for CASSLSGTEAFF. This chain connects TRBV5-8 to TRBJ1-1; possible D gene TRBD1, 5 bases. There are 12 residues in the CDR3. Trimming removed 1 base from V and 5 bases from J, with 6 bases in between. In germline, CDR1 is SGHTS, CDR2 YDEGEE.

The rearrangement uses TRBV5-6 and TRBJ2-3; D is undetermined. Trimming pared 4 bases from V and 4 bases from J, leaving 19 bases between. Germline V CDR1 and CDR2: SGHDT, YYEEEE. This CDR3 has 16 residues. This chain's CDR3 is CASSDTPLLSPDTQYF. The CDR3 DNA sequence: TGTGCCAGCAGCGACACGCCGTTACTTTCCCCAGATACGCAGTATTTT.

The chain recombines TRBV29-1 with TRBJ2-5; a weak D match, TRBD2 (6 bases). CDR3 length: 13 amino acids. The V end lost 1 base, the J end lost 3 bases, and 9 bases lay between the germline ends. The germline gives CDR1 SQVTM, CDR2 ANQGSEA. The CDR3 protein is CSVEAWGEETQYF. CDR3 bases: TGCAGCGTTGAAGCTTGGGGGGAAGAGACCCAGTACTTC.